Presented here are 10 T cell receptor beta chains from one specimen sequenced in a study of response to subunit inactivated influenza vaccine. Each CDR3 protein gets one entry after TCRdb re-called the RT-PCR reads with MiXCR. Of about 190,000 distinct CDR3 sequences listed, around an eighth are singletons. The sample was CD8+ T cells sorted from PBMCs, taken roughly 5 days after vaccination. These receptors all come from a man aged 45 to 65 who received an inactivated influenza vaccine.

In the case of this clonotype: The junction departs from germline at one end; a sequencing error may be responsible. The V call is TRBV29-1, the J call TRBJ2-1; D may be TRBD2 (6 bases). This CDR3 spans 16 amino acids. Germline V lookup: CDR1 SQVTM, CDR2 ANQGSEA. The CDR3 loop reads CSLEPPGGLLYNERFF. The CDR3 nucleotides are TGCAGTCTAGAGCCGCCCGGGGGACTGTTGTACAATGAGCGGTTCTTC.

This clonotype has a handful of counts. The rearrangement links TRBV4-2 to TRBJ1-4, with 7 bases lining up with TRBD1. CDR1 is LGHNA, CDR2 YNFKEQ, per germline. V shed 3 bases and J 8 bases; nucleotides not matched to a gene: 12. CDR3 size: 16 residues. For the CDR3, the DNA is TGTGCCAGCAGCCAGAGCTTCGGGACAGCAGAGGAAAAACTGTTTTTT. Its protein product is CASSQSFGTAEEKLFF.

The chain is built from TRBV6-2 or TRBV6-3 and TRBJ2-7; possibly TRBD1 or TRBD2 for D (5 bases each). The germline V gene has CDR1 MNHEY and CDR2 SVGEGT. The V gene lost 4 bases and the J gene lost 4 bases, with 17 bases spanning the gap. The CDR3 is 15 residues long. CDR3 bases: TGTGCCAGCAGTTCCCCGGGACCCGATTTTTACGAGCAGTACTTC. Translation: CASSSPGPDFYEQYF.

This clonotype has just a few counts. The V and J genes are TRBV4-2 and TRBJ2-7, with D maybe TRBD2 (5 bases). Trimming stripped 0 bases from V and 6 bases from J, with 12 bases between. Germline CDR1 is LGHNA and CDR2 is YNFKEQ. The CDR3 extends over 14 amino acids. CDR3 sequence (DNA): TGTGCCAGCAGCCAAGATCTATTTGGAGGCGAGCAGTACTTC. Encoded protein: CASSQDLFGGEQYF.

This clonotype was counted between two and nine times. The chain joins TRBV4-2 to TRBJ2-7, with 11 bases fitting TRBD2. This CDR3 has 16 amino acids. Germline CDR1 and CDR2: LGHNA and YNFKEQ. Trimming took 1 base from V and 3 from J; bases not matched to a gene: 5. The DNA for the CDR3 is TGTGCCAGCAGCCAAGGGGGACTAGCGGCCCTCTACGAGCAGTACTTC. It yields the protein CASSQGGLAALYEQYF.

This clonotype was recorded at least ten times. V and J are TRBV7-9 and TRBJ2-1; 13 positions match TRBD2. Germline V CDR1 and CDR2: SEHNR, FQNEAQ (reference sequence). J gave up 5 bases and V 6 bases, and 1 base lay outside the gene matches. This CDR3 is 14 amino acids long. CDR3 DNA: TGTGCCAGCAGGGGACTAGCGGGACACAATGAGCAGTTCTTC. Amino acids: CASRGLAGHNEQFF.

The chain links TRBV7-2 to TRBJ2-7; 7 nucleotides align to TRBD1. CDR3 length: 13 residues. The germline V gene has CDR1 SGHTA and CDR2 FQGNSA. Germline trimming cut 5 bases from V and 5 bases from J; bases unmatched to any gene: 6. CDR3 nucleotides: TGTGCCAGCAGCGTAACAGGGGTCAACGAGCAGTACTTC. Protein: CASSVTGVNEQYF.

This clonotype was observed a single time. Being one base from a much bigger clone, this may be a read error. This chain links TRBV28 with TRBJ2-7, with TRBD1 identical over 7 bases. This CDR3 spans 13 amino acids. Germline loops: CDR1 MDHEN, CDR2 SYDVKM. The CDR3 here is CACRRQGPLEQYF. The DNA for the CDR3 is TGTGCCTGCAGGAGACAGGGACCCCTCGAGCAGTACTTC.

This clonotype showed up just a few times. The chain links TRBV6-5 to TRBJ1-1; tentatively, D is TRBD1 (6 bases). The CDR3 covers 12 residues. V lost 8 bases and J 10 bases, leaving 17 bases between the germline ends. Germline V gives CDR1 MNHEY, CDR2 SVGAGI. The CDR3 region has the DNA TGTGCCAGCGGAAGCTTTAAACAGGGAGCTTTCTTT. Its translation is CASGSFKQGAFF.

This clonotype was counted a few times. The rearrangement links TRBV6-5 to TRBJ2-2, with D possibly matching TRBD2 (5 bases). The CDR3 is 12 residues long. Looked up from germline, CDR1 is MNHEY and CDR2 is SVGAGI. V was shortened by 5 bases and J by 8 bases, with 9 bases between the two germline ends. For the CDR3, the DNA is TGTGCCAGCAGTACCCGGACTGGGGAGCTGTTTTTT. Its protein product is CASSTRTGELFF.